The present T cell receptor (beta chain) was sequenced within a study of identical twins. All donors were healthy, and all were Caucasian. Trimming removed 0 bases from V and 1 base from J, with 9 bases in between. CDR1 is MNHEY and CDR2 is SVGAGI in the germline V gene. This CDR3 is 15 amino acids long. TCRdb called the 5' RACE reads again in MiXCR, with one record for every CDR3 protein. The sample consists of roughly 250,000 distinct CDR3 sequences, around 15% of them appearing once. The sample taken for sequencing was memory (CD45RO+) T cells sorted from blood. This chain uses TRBV6-5 with TRBJ1-1; D is unclear. The TCR was taken from a woman aged 18-29 years in good health. Here the CDR3 reads CASSYSNAGNTEAFF. The CDR3 DNA is TGTGCCAGCAGTTACTCGAATGCAGGGAACACTGAAGCTTTCTTT.